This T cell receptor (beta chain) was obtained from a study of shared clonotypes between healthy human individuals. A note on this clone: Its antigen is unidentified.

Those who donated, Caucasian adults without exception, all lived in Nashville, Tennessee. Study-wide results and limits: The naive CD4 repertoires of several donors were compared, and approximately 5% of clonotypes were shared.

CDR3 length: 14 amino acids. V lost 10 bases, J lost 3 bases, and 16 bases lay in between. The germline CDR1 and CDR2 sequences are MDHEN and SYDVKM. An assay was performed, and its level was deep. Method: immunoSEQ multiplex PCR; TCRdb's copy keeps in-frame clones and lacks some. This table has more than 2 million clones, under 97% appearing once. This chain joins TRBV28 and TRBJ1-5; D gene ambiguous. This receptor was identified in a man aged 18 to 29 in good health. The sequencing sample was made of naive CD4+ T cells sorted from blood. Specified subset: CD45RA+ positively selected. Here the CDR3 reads CATAWSRANQPQHF. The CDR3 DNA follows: TGTGCCACCGCCTGGTCGCGGGCCAATCAGCCCCAGCATTTT. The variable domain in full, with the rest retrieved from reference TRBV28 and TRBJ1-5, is DVKVTQSSRYLVKRTGEKVFLECVQDMDHENMFWYRQDPGLGLRLIYFSYDVKMKEKGDIPEGYSVSREKKERFSLILESASTNQTSMYLCATAWSRANQPQHFGDGTRLSIL.